This T cell receptor (beta chain) is from a study of cytomegalovirus exposure and HLA in healthy donors. PCR employed 60 Vbeta and 13 Jbeta primers. TCRdb keeps only in-frame clones here, not all; method: immunoSEQ multiplex PCR. The repertoire has 70,000 to 90,000 clones, roughly two thirds of them found once; the top ten carry roughly 4.9%. The CDR3 is 15 amino acids. V was pared by 7 bases and J by 3 bases, with 8 bases of the junction left unmatched. From germline, CDR1 is LGHNA and CDR2 YNFKEQ. The V gene is TRBV4-2, the J gene TRBJ2-3; 9 nucleotides match TRBD2. The material sequenced was PBMCs. This TCR derives from a man between 60 and 75 years old in good health and CMV-seropositive. In nucleotides, the CDR3 is TGTGCCAGCAAAATAGCGGGAGAGGGTACAGATACGCAGTATTTT. It translates to CASKIAGEGTDTQYF.